The sequence of this T cell receptor (beta chain) was determined in a study of cytotoxic CD8 clonotypes in ibrutinib-treated CLL. Study as a whole: The patients comprised roughly 12 relapsed/refractory and about 16 treatment-naive cases, about 18 IGHV unmutated.

The assay was immunoSEQ multiplex PCR, and TCRdb's table has in-frame clones only and misses some. Among over 250,000 clones listed, 76% were seen once. Turning to this clone: Its antigen remains unknown.

Whole-study findings and limits: Timing of sampling differed between sustained-remission and progressing patients.

The V gene end was trimmed by 3 bases and the J gene end by 5 bases; junction bases not matched to a gene: 7. Germline assignment: CDR1 SEHNR and CDR2 FQNEAQ (reference sequence). The CDR3 runs 14 residues. This chain links TRBV7-9 with TRBJ2-7; 7 bases map to TRBD1. Material: PBMCs, obtained at disease progression, from a patient treated with ibrutinib. The sequence derives from a human donor with chronic lymphocytic leukemia. The CDR3 reads CASSFRGIEDEQYF. Written as DNA, the CDR3 is TGTGCCAGCAGCTTCAGGGGGATTGAAGACGAGCAGTACTTC.